This TCR beta chain was obtained from a study of blood T cell repertoires in COVID-19. Study in general: COVID-19 samples from acute and convalescent phases originated in the United States, Italy and Spain.

Source study methods: Amplifying reference gene primers gave estimates of nucleated cell counts. Using immunoSEQ multiplex PCR, the repertoire was profiled, and TCRdb retains in-frame clones only, with some absent. That table is the source of V, J and clone size, and D and trimming were worked out from the DNA. Of around 280,000 clones in the sample, around 90% are singletons; the top ten hold roughly 1.5%. Trimming left V 0 bases short and J 7 bases short, with 9 bases between. The CDR3 has 13 amino acids. Per the germline V gene, CDR1 is MNHEY and CDR2 is SVGAGI. Participants had their cohort set by participant-reported clinical history.

The receptor's source is a woman younger than 35 with acute COVID-19. Sequenced material: PBMCs or T cells enriched from blood (not recorded which). The chain combines TRBV6-5 with TRBJ1-1; unclear D gene. CDR3 loop: CASSYSSGLEAFF. The CDR3 region has the DNA TGTGCCAGCAGTTACTCGAGCGGGCTTGAAGCTTTCTTT.